The source of this T cell receptor beta chain is a study of breast tumors, draining lymph nodes, adjacent tissues. Trimming shortened V by 0 bases and J by 11 bases, and 14 bases separated the two germline ends. Germline V gene lookup returns CDR1 MGHRA and CDR2 YSYEKL. The CDR3 loop spans 14 amino acids. Concerning this clonotype itself: Its antigen remains unknown.

Findings and limits, study-wide: The lymph node origin of tumor T cells was framed as consistent with a hypothesis, not demonstrated. Data fit most tumor T cells coming from lymph node, expanding in tumor.

TCRdb ran MiXCR on the multiplex PCR reads and lists one entry per CDR3 protein. The sample shows around 12,000 distinct CDR3 sequences, under 80% of them seen only once. Sequencing input: tumor-adjacent breast tissue. The chain has TRBV4-1 and TRBJ1-3; D is unclear. The TCR comes from a female donor with breast cancer. Some clones in this sample may be carry-over from other donors' samples. The CDR3 region is CASSQDSRSPSIYF. The CDR3 region has the DNA TGCGCCAGCAGCCAAGATAGTCGCAGCCCATCCATATATTTT.